Shown below are 15 T cell receptor beta chains from a single sample sequenced in a study of T cell repertoires in cytomegalovirus infection. MiXCR, applied by TCRdb to the reads, yields one record per CDR3 protein. The sample has 90,000 to 130,000 distinct CDR3 sequences; over 9.5% are singletons. Their recognized antigens are unknown. The sequenced sample was PBMCs, sequenced either directly or after in vitro stimulation (not recorded which). The receptors come from a human donor in good health (CMV status not recorded). Some clones in this sample may be carry-over from other donors' samples.

This clonotype was seen ten or more times. The chain joins TRBV10-3 to TRBJ2-1; TRBD2 aligns across 10 bases. The CDR3 is 16 residues long. Germline V gene lookup returns CDR1 ENHRY and CDR2 SYGVKD. Trimming cost V 5 bases and J 3 bases; bases outside gene matches: 7. DNA for the CDR3: TGTGCCATCAGTACCGGGACTAGCGAGATCTACAATGAGCAGTTCTTC. It translates to CAISTGTSEIYNEQFF.

The table lists this clonotype with many counts. The chain employs TRBV15 and TRBJ2-2, with no clear D. Trimming shortened V by 0 bases and J by 5 bases, and 7 bases separated the two germline ends. The CDR3 covers 14 residues. The germline V gene encodes CDR1 LNHNV and CDR2 YYDKDF (reference sequence). CDR3 sequence (DNA): TGTGCCACCAGCAGAGATCGGGTAACCGGGGAGCTGTTTTTT. Its translation: CATSRDRVTGELFF. Filled out from reference TRBV15 and TRBJ2-2, the complete variable domain reads DAMVIQNPRYQVTQFGKPVTLSCSQTLNHNVMYWYQQKSSQAPKLLFHYYDKDFNNEADTPDNFQSRRPNTSFCFLDIRSPGLGDTAMYLCATSRDRVTGELFFGEGSRLTVL.

This clonotype was counted a few times. V gene TRBV5-5 combines with J gene TRBJ2-1, with 15 nucleotides matching TRBD2. The V segment lost 6 bases and the J segment 9 bases; nucleotides outside the gene matches: 4. CDR3 size: 14 residues. In germline, CDR1 is SGHKS, CDR2 YYEKEE (reference sequence). The CDR3 loop reads CASNSGLAGGEQFF. Written as DNA, the CDR3 is TGTGCCAGCAACTCGGGACTAGCGGGAGGTGAGCAGTTCTTC.

The CDR3 nucleotides read TGTGCCAGCAGTTTAGCCGAATTGGGTCAGCCCCAGCATTTT. Encoded protein: CASSLAELGQPQHF. J is TRBJ1-5 and V is TRBV28, with unresolved D. The CDR3 runs to 14 residues. Looked up from germline, CDR1 is MDHEN and CDR2 is SYDVKM. Trimming cost V 2 bases and J 6 bases, with 11 bases left between them.

V gene TRBV7-3 combines with J gene TRBJ2-5; TRBD1 might be the D (5 bases). V lost 2 bases and J 2 bases, leaving 12 bases between the germline ends. Germline V gene lookup returns CDR1 SGHTA and CDR2 FQGTGA. This CDR3 is built from 15 residues. CDR3 sequence reads: CASSLDQGAQETQYF. CDR3 in DNA: TGTGCCAGCAGCTTAGACCAGGGCGCTCAAGAGACCCAGTACTTC.

About this clonotype itself: A read error may be the cause here, since a much bigger clone is one base away. V and J are TRBV15 and TRBJ2-3; D uncertain. V was cut by 5 bases and J by 1 base, with 4 bases left in between. This CDR3 has 12 amino acids. Germline values: CDR1 LNHNV, CDR2 YYDKDF (reference sequence). CDR3 nucleotide sequence: TGTGCCACCAGCGGGGGCACAGATACGCAGTATTTT. Protein: CATSGGTDTQYF.

V and J are TRBV11-3 and TRBJ2-1; tentatively, D is TRBD2 (6 bases). Germline CDR1 SGHNT, CDR2 YENEEA. This CDR3 comprises 15 residues. V shed 5 bases and J shed 4 bases, with 15 bases lying between them. The CDR3 DNA is TGTGCCAGCAGCCTTGGCGGGACCTCTTACAATGAGCAGTTCTTC. Translated: CASSLGGTSYNEQFF. Filled out from reference TRBV11-3 and TRBJ2-1, the complete variable domain reads EAGVVQSPRYKIIEKKQPVAFWCNPISGHNTLYWYLQNLGQGPELLIRYENEEAVDDSQLPKDRFSAERLKGVDSTLKIQPAELGDSAVYLCASSLGGTSYNEQFFGPGTRLTVL.

This clonotype was detected many times. The rearrangement links TRBV7-8 to TRBJ2-4; no clear D gene. V was cut by 4 bases and J by 0 bases, with 7 bases left in between. The germline gives CDR1 SGHVS, CDR2 FQNEAQ. The CDR3 is made up of 14 amino acids. The CDR3 sequence: CASSSTLAKNIQYF. The CDR3, as DNA: TGTGCCAGCAGCTCGACTTTAGCCAAAAACATTCAGTACTTC.

This clonotype was seen many times. The chain employs TRBV6-2 or TRBV6-3 and TRBJ1-5; unclear D gene. Germline V gene lookup returns CDR1 MNHEY and CDR2 SVGEGT. The V gene lost 2 bases and the J gene lost 4 bases, with 9 bases spanning the gap. The CDR3 contains 14 residues. The CDR3 DNA reads as TGTGCCAGCAGTTACGTCAGCCATAATCAGCCCCAGCATTTT. Its translation: CASSYVSHNQPQHF.

This clonotype showed up many times. The CDR3 here is CASSGGQGFSQPQHF. The DNA for the CDR3 is TGTGCCAGCAGTGGGGGACAGGGTTTTAGTCAGCCCCAGCATTTT. This chain joins TRBV7-2 and TRBJ1-5; 9 bases line up with TRBD1. Per the germline V gene, CDR1 is SGHTA and CDR2 is FQGNSA. Trimming took 6 bases from V and 6 from J; bases not matched to a gene: 9. The CDR3 totals 15 residues.

The chain is built from TRBV20-1 and TRBJ1-4; D is possibly TRBD1 (5 bases). The CDR3 runs 13 residues. Between the trimmed V and J ends, which lost 1 base and 8 bases, there was a span of 11 bases. Germline V gene sequence: CDR1 DFQATT, CDR2 SNEGSKA (reference sequence). The CDR3 protein is CSARGTLWEKLFF. DNA of the CDR3: TGCAGTGCTAGAGGGACACTTTGGGAAAAACTGTTTTTT.

In this sample, this clonotype turned up many times. The chain is built from TRBV4-1 and TRBJ1-4; D is unclear. This CDR3 has 15 amino acids. CDR1 is MGHRA, CDR2 YSYEKL, per germline. Trimming took off 5 bases at V and 5 bases at J, with 15 bases between the two ends. The CDR3 nucleotides are TGCGCCAGCAGCGCCCGGGCCCTTGTAAATGAAAAACTGTTTTTT. As protein: CASSARALVNEKLFF.

This clonotype was observed a handful of times. This chain links TRBV15 with TRBJ2-7; 12 bases are a match to TRBD2. Germline V CDR1 and CDR2: LNHNV, YYDKDF (reference sequence). With V trimmed by 5 bases and J by 2 bases, 7 bases remained unmatched. This CDR3 comprises 16 residues. The CDR3 nucleotides read TGTGCCACCAGCCCAGAGACTAGCGGGAGCCCCTACGAGCAGTACGTC. As protein: CATSPETSGSPYEQYV.

There are a few counts of this clonotype. J is TRBJ2-3 and V is TRBV5-5; D is undetermined. The germline V and J ends were trimmed by 5 bases and 0 bases, with 13 bases remaining between them. Per the germline V gene, CDR1 is SGHKS and CDR2 is YYEKEE (reference sequence). This CDR3 is built from 15 residues. Here the CDR3 DNA reads TGTGCCAGCAGGCCGAGATATACCAGCACAGATACGCAGTATTTT. Amino acid sequence: CASRPRYTSTDTQYF.

The V gene is TRBV7-9, the J gene TRBJ2-2; TRBD2 aligns across 7 bases. CDR1 is SEHNR, CDR2 FQNEAQ, per germline (reference sequence). The V and J ends lost 5 bases and 2 bases, in that order; junction bases with no gene match: 8. The CDR3 length is 16 residues. DNA for the CDR3: TGTGCCAGCAGCCGCGGGAGCGGCCTTAACACCGGGGAGCTGTTTTTT. It specifies CASSRGSGLNTGELFF.